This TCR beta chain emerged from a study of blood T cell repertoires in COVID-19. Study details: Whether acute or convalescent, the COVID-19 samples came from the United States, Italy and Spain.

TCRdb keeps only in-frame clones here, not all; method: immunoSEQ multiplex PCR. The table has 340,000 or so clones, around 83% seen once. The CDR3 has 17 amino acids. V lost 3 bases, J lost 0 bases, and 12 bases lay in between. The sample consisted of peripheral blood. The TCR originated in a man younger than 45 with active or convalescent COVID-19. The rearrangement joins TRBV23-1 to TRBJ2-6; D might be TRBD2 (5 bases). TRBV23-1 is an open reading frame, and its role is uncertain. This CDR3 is CASSQERARSGANVLTF. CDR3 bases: TGCGCCAGCAGTCAGGAGAGGGCCCGCTCTGGGGCCAACGTCCTGACTTTC.